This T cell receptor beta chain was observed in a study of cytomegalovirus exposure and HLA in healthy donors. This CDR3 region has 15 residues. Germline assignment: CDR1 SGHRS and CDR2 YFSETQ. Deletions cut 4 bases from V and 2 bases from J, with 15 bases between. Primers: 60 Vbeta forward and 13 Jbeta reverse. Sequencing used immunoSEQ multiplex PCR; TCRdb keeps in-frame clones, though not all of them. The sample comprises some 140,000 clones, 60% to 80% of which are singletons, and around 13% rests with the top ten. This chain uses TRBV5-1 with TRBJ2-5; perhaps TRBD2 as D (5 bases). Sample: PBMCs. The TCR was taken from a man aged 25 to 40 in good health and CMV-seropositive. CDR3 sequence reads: CASSPYGTRQETQYF. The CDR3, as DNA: TGCGCCAGCAGCCCTTATGGTACTAGACAAGAGACCCAGTACTTC.